This record concerns one TCR beta chain sequence. Its antigen is unidentified. Its ends do not fully match the called genes, so a read error is possible. Within the sample, other DNA sequences also encode this same CDR3. The data derive from a study of cytomegalovirus exposure and HLA in healthy donors. PCR used 60 Vbeta primers and 13 Jbeta primers. The protocol was immunoSEQ multiplex PCR, while the TCRdb copy is restricted to in-frame clones and leaves out a portion. Of 35,000 to 50,000 clones listed, 45% to 65% were seen once; the top ten hold about an eighth. The germline gives CDR1 SGHTA, CDR2 FQGNSA. This CDR3 is 16 amino acids long. Healthy donors of bone marrow made up the group. Though nominally healthy at sampling, donors likely had unrecorded immune exposures. Study findings and constraints: The presence/absence work took it that sequencing depth was about the same across donors. A missense DCLRE1C variant was associated with V- and J-gene trimming of TCR beta chains in a later analysis, and an independent cohort replicated the association.

This TCR derives from a human donor in good health. Material for sequencing was PBMCs. This chain connects TRBV7-2 to TRBJ1-1, with TRBD1 identical over 8 bases. This CDR3 is CASSSGTGLMNTEAFF. The CDR3 DNA follows: TGTGCCAGTAGCTCCGGGACAGGTCTCATGAACACTGAAGCTTTCTTT.